These T cell receptor beta chains were read from a single sample in a study of blood T cell repertoires in COVID-19. Clones were sequenced by immunoSEQ multiplex PCR, and TCRdb holds only the in-frame ones, with some missing. The sample includes a few hundred thousand clones, 89% of them seen just once. The sequencing input was PBMCs or T cells enriched from blood (not recorded which). Receptors originate from a woman aged 50 to 60 who had been exposed to COVID-19. Each CDR3 is given with its conserved first and last residue. Fields, in order: CDR3 DNA, CDR3 protein, J gene, clone size, D gene, V gene. A D gene is named only where the DNA matches it firmly. Only part of the rows carry a size: once, few, many, or a class if the clone is expanded.

CDR3 DNA: TGTGCCAGCAGGGGACCCGGAGGGGTGACTGAAGCTTTCTTT
CDR3 protein: CASRGPGGVTEAFF
J gene: TRBJ1-1
clone size: .
D gene: .
V gene: TRBV3-1/TRBV3-2

CDR3 DNA: TGTGCCAGCAGCGCCGGGACAGGGGGCGAGGTAAACTATGGCTACACCTTC
CDR3 protein: CASSAGTGGEVNYGYTF
J gene: TRBJ1-2
clone size: .
D gene: TRBD1
V gene: TRBV7-9

CDR3 DNA: TGTGCCAGCAGCTTGGGACTTGCCAATGAGCAGTTCTTC
CDR3 protein: CASSLGLANEQFF
J gene: TRBJ2-1
clone size: .
D gene: .
V gene: TRBV11-2

CDR3 DNA: TGTGCCAGTAGTAGAGCTCTACTCTACGAGCAGTACTTC
CDR3 protein: CASSRALLYEQYF
J gene: TRBJ2-7
clone size: .
D gene: .
V gene: TRBV19

CDR3 DNA: TGTGCCAGCAGTTTATCAGGGCCCAGAGGAAAACTGTTTTTT
CDR3 protein: CASSLSGPRGKLFF
J gene: TRBJ1-4
clone size: .
D gene: .
V gene: TRBV28

CDR3 DNA: TGTGCCATCAGTTCAGGGGATGACACCGGGGAGCTGTTTTTT
CDR3 protein: CAISSGDDTGELFF
J gene: TRBJ2-2
clone size: .
D gene: .
V gene: TRBV10-3

CDR3 DNA: TGTGCCAGCAGCCAAGAGGCATGGAACACCGGGGAGCTGTTTTTT
CDR3 protein: CASSQEAWNTGELFF
J gene: TRBJ2-2
clone size: .
D gene: .
V gene: TRBV4-2

CDR3 DNA: TGTGCCAGCAGTGAAGCGCATCGACAGGCGGGCGGGGGTGGCTACACCTTC
CDR3 protein: CASSEAHRQAGGGGYTF
J gene: TRBJ1-2
clone size: .
D gene: .
V gene: TRBV6-1

CDR3 DNA: TGTGCCAGCAGCCAAAACCCGGACAGGGTGGGGGCCGGCTACACCTTC
CDR3 protein: CASSQNPDRVGAGYTF
J gene: TRBJ1-2
clone size: .
D gene: TRBD1
V gene: TRBV3-1/TRBV3-2

CDR3 DNA: TGTGCAAGTCGCTTAGCGACAGGGGGGCGGAACACTGAAGCTTTCTTT
CDR3 protein: CASRLATGGRNTEAFF
J gene: TRBJ1-1
clone size: .
D gene: .
V gene: TRBV12-2

CDR3 DNA: TGTGCCACCAGCAGAGACCAGCGGGGGGGCTTGGGGAGCACAGATACGCAGTATTTT
CDR3 protein: CATSRDQRGGLGSTDTQYF
J gene: TRBJ2-3
clone size: .
D gene: TRBD2
V gene: TRBV15

CDR3 DNA: TGTGCCAGCAGCCACCGGGACAGGGATAGCAATCAGCCCCAGCATTTT
CDR3 protein: CASSHRDRDSNQPQHF
J gene: TRBJ1-5
clone size: few
D gene: TRBD1
V gene: TRBV7-8

CDR3 DNA: TGTGCCAGCAGCTTGTTCGGGTCGGATACGCAGTATTTT
CDR3 protein: CASSLFGSDTQYF
J gene: TRBJ2-3
clone size: once
D gene: .
V gene: TRBV5-4

CDR3 DNA: TGTGCCAGTTCCTCAGGGGAAGAGCAGTACTTC
CDR3 protein: CASSSGEEQYF
J gene: TRBJ2-7
clone size: .
D gene: .
V gene: TRBV6-5

CDR3 DNA: TGCAGCGTTGAAGACCTAATGAGTGGTGAAGCTTTCTTT
CDR3 protein: CSVEDLMSGEAFF
J gene: TRBJ1-1
clone size: .
D gene: .
V gene: TRBV29-1

CDR3 DNA: TGTGCCAGCAGCCCAATGACAGGGGCCTATGGCTACACCTTC
CDR3 protein: CASSPMTGAYGYTF
J gene: TRBJ1-2
clone size: .
D gene: TRBD1
V gene: TRBV14

CDR3 DNA: TGTGCCAGCAGCCTCCGAACCGGGACTAGCGGCTACAATGAGCAGTTCTTC
CDR3 protein: CASSLRTGTSGYNEQFF
J gene: TRBJ2-1
clone size: .
D gene: TRBD2
V gene: TRBV4-2

CDR3 DNA: TGTGCCAGCAGCCAAGGTAGCGGGGGGGGGACTTACATCTCTGGAAACACCATATATTTT
CDR3 protein: CASSQGSGGGTYISGNTIYF
J gene: TRBJ1-3
clone size: .
D gene: .
V gene: TRBV3-1/TRBV3-2

CDR3 DNA: TGCGCCAGCAGCCAAGATAACGGGAGGGATTCACCCCTCCACTTT
CDR3 protein: CASSQDNGRDSPLHF
J gene: TRBJ1-6
clone size: .
D gene: .
V gene: TRBV4-1

CDR3 DNA: TGTGCCAGCAGCCAAGTCGACAGCGAAGCTTTCTTT
CDR3 protein: CASSQVDSEAFF
J gene: TRBJ1-1
clone size: .
D gene: .
V gene: TRBV14

CDR3 DNA: TGTGCCAGCAGTTATTCAGGGACAAACACCGGGGAGCTGTTTTTT
CDR3 protein: CASSYSGTNTGELFF
J gene: TRBJ2-2
clone size: .
D gene: .
V gene: TRBV6-2/TRBV6-3

CDR3 DNA: TGTGCCAGCAGCTTAGCTTATGAGAATGAAGCTTTCTTT
CDR3 protein: CASSLAYENEAFF
J gene: TRBJ1-1
clone size: .
D gene: .
V gene: TRBV7-2

CDR3 DNA: TGCGCCAGCAGCCTCATCGAGGGGGCTAGCGGGGTTAGCACAGATACGCAGTATTTT
CDR3 protein: CASSLIEGASGVSTDTQYF
J gene: TRBJ2-3
clone size: .
D gene: TRBD2
V gene: TRBV4-1

CDR3 DNA: TGTGCCAGCAGTGAAGTTGAGGCCACTGAAGCTTTCTTT
CDR3 protein: CASSEVEATEAFF
J gene: TRBJ1-1
clone size: .
D gene: .
V gene: TRBV6-1

CDR3 DNA: TGTGCCAGCAGTTATTGGCAGGGGGCGGGCACTGAAGCTTTCTTT
CDR3 protein: CASSYWQGAGTEAFF
J gene: TRBJ1-1
clone size: .
D gene: TRBD1
V gene: TRBV6-5

CDR3 DNA: TGCGCCAGCAGCTTGGGTTCGGTCCGGGGTGAAAAACTGTTTTTT
CDR3 protein: CASSLGSVRGEKLFF
J gene: TRBJ1-4
clone size: .
D gene: .
V gene: TRBV5-1

CDR3 DNA: TGTGCCAGTAGTAGGGCCGTCTCAAAGTATCAGCCCCAGCATTTT
CDR3 protein: CASSRAVSKYQPQHF
J gene: TRBJ1-5
clone size: .
D gene: .
V gene: TRBV19

CDR3 DNA: TGTGCCAGCAGCCGGGGGGGTATTTCACCCCTCCACTTT
CDR3 protein: CASSRGGISPLHF
J gene: TRBJ1-6
clone size: .
D gene: .
V gene: TRBV6-5